This TCR beta chain appears in the sequencing data of a study of blood T cells in healthy people across ages. There are a few counts of this clonotype. The use of a sample-barcoded 5' primer and a J-beta primer mix characterized a second PCR of roughly 6 to 12 cycles. TCRdb independently ran MiXCR on the 5' RACE reads; one entry per CDR3 protein. The sample includes some 880,000 distinct CDR3 sequences, roughly 40% of them seen just once. The sequence derives from a man aged 18 to 30 in good health. The material sequenced was blood.

CDR3 bases: TGTGCCAGCAGTTTATCGAGGGGACAGTCCTACGAGCAGTACTTC. Its translation: CASSLSRGQSYEQYF. The rearrangement joins TRBV12-3 or TRBV12-4 to TRBJ2-7; 7 positions match TRBD1. The CDR3 contains 15 residues. Losses at the gene ends were 2 bases for V and 1 base for J; bases not matched to a gene: 5.